The source of this T cell receptor (beta chain) is a study of T-cell memory formation after mild COVID-19. Looking at the study overall: The study found TCR clusters largely donor specific. Study-wide results and caveats: Still unconfirmed is whether the second-wave clones peaking on day 37 recognized SARS-CoV-2. A second wave expanding day 15 to 37 was CD4+-biased; contracting clones were balanced.

TCRdb reanalysed the 5' RACE reads using MiXCR and keeps one entry per CDR3 protein. The profile shows 150,000 to 200,000 distinct CDR3 sequences, 16% of them singletons. This clonotype was counted many times. No antigen is known for it. Germline CDR1 SGHDT, CDR2 YYEEEE. The CDR3 length is 14 residues. The V end lost 4 bases, the J end lost 5 bases, and 13 bases lay between the germline ends. Sequencing was performed on PBMCs or a T cell subset sorted from them (not recorded which). The source of this sequence is an adult woman who had mild COVID-19 (a few samples of this study predate the infection). Cell type and time point are not known. V usage is TRBV5-6 and J usage is TRBJ2-1; TRBD1 or TRBD2 may be the D gene (5 bases each). In DNA form, the CDR3 reads TGTGCCAGCAGCCCCGAGGGACGGCACAATGAGCAGTTCTTC. This encodes CASSPEGRHNEQFF.